Presented here are 11 T cell receptor beta chains from one specimen sequenced in a study of control samples from healthy donors and cancer patients. TCRdb keeps only in-frame clones here, not all; method: immunoSEQ multiplex PCR. The sample has 160,000 or so clones; over 90% are singletons. The sequencing input was blood. The source of these receptors is a man in his fifties in good health.

CDR3 region: CATSDEGGAGTEAFF. The CDR3 region has the DNA TGTGCCACCAGTGATGAAGGGGGCGCGGGCACTGAAGCTTTCTTT. V usage is TRBV24-1 and J usage is TRBJ1-1, with TRBD1 identical over 7 bases. V shed 3 bases, J shed 4 bases, and the junction held 7 bases outside the gene matches. Germline V lookup: CDR1 KGHDR, CDR2 SFDVKD. The CDR3 is 15 amino acids.

The chain recombines TRBV5-5 with TRBJ1-1; D unresolved. V dropped 4 bases and J dropped 3 bases, with 7 bases sitting between them. The CDR3 runs to 12 residues. The germline gives CDR1 SGHKS, CDR2 YYEKEE (reference sequence). CDR3 bases: TGTGCCAGCAGCCTGGCGGACACTGAAGCTTTCTTT. It codes for CASSLADTEAFF.

This sequence joins TRBV7-9 and TRBJ1-1; D perhaps matches TRBD1 (5 bases). V was pared by 1 base and J by 7 bases, with 16 bases between. The CDR3 totals 15 residues. From germline, CDR1 is SEHNR and CDR2 FQNEAQ (reference sequence). DNA for the CDR3: TGTGCCAGCAGCTTAGGAGGGCCGGGGCGAGGTGAAGCTTTCTTT. Translating gives CASSLGGPGRGEAFF. Variable domain in full (rest from reference TRBV7-9 and TRBJ1-1): DTGVSQNPRHKITKRGQNVTFRCDPISEHNRLYWYRQTLGQGPEFLTYFQNEAQLEKSRLLSDRFSAERPKGSFSTLEIQRTEQGDSAMYLCASSLGGPGRGEAFFGQGTRLTVV.

The DNA for the CDR3 is TGTGCCAGCCGGACAGGGGGGTCCTACGAGCAGTACTTC. Translating it yields CASRTGGSYEQYF. V gene TRBV25-1 combines with J gene TRBJ2-7, with 10 bases lining up with TRBD1. CDR3 length: 13 amino acids. Germline V CDR1 and CDR2: MGHDK, SYGVNS. After removal of 8 bases from V and 1 base from J, the junction contained 2 bases not matched to a gene.

Worth noting for this clone: At one of its ends the junction is not consistent with the germline gene, which may arise from a read error. The gene calls are TRBV19 and TRBJ2-1, with a tentative D call TRBD2 (5 bases). This CDR3 is built from 13 residues. The germline V gene encodes CDR1 LNHDA and CDR2 SQIVND (reference sequence). The CDR3: CASNIGLYNEQFF. The CDR3 region has the DNA TGTGCCAGTAATATAGGACTCTACAATGAGCAGTTCTTC. Drawing the rest from reference TRBV19 and TRBJ2-1, the complete variable domain is DGGITQSPKYLFRKEGQNVTLSCEQNLNHDAMYWYRQDPGQGLRLIYYSQIVNDFQKGDIAEGYSVSREKKESFPLTVTSAQKNPTAFYLCASNIGLYNEQFFGPGTRLTVL.

This clone was seen a handful of times. The CDR3 reads CASSTGTQQDTF. CDR3 sequence (DNA): TGCGCCAGCAGCACCGGGACCCAACAGGACACCTTC. The chain links TRBV5-1 to TRBJ1-2; D is possibly TRBD1 (5 bases). This CDR3 contains 12 residues. The germline V gene has CDR1 SGHRS and CDR2 YFSETQ. The V end was cut by 4 bases, the J end by 12 bases, with 16 bases between.

The chain's CDR3 is CASSTDRGRYYGYTF. DNA for the CDR3: TGTGCCAGCAGTACGGACAGGGGGCGGTACTATGGCTACACCTTC. The J gene is TRBJ1-2, the V gene TRBV28; the match to TRBD1 covers 11 bases. The V gene end was trimmed by 5 bases and the J gene end by 3 bases; junction bases not matched to a gene: 5. This CDR3 comprises 15 residues. From germline, CDR1 is MDHEN and CDR2 SYDVKM.

This sequence joins TRBV25-1 and TRBJ1-5; 7 bases are shared with TRBD1. The J segment lost 7 bases and the V segment lost 4 bases, leaving 10 bases of the junction unmatched. The CDR3 runs 15 residues. Germline V gene lookup returns CDR1 MGHDK and CDR2 SYGVNS. CDR3 in amino acids: CASSGTGQAGQPQHF. The CDR3 bases are TGTGCCAGCAGTGGGACCGGACAGGCGGGGCAGCCCCAGCATTTT. Combining the CDR3 with reference TRBV25-1 and TRBJ1-5 gives the whole variable domain EADIYQTPRYLVIGTGKKITLECSQTMGHDKMYWYQQDPGMELHLIHYSYGVNSTEKGDLSSESTVSRIRTEHFPLTLESARPSHTSQYLCASSGTGQAGQPQHFGDGTRLSIL.

V and J are TRBV11-3 and TRBJ2-2, with TRBD1 matching over 11 bases. Germline-derived CDR1 and CDR2 are SGHNT and YENEEA. J gave up 3 bases and V 2 bases, and 5 bases lay outside the gene matches. This CDR3 contains 17 residues. CDR3 amino acids: CASSLWAGQGDTGELFF. CDR3 DNA: TGTGCCAGCAGCTTATGGGCGGGACAGGGGGACACCGGGGAGCTGTTTTTT.

The chain uses TRBV28 and TRBJ2-5; possible D gene TRBD2, 7 bases. The CDR3 sequence is 14 residues long. V lost 8 bases and J 5 bases, leaving 18 bases between the germline ends. CDR1 MDHEN and CDR2 SYDVKM come from the germline V gene. CDR3 sequence: CASRPPGGPETQYF. CDR3 nucleotide sequence: TGTGCCAGCCGCCCCCCCGGGGGGCCGGAGACCCAGTACTTC.

The V and J genes are TRBV2 and TRBJ2-7; possible D gene TRBD2, 6 bases. Trimming removed 6 bases from V and 7 bases from J, with 13 bases in between. The length of the CDR3 is 12 residues. Germline V CDR1 and CDR2: SNHLY, FYNNEI. The CDR3: CASRRAGPEQYF. DNA for the CDR3: TGTGCCAGCAGAAGAGCGGGCCCGGAGCAGTACTTC.